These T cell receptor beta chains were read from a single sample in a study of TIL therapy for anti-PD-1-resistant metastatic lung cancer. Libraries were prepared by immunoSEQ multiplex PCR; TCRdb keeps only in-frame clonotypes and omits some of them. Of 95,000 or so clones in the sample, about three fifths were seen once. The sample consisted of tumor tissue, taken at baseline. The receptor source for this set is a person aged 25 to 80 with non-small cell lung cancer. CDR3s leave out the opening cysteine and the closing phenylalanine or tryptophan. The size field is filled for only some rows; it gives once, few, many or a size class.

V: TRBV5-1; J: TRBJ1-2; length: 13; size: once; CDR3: ASSLEPGGGYGYT
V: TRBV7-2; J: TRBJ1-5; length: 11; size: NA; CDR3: ASSLDLEQPQH
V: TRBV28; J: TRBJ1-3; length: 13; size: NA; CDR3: ASSPRIGVGNTIY
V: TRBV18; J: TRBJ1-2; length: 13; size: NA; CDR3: ASSPSDGRGYGYT
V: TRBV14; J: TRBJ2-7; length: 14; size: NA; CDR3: ASSPFPGTGTYEQY
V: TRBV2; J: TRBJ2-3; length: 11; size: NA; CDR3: ASGDQLEDTQY
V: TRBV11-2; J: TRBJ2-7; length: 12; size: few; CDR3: ASTHGADVYEQY
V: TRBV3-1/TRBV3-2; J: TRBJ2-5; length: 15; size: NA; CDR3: ASSQPPGLTFRETQY
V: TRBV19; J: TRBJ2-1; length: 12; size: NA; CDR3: ASSQLAGGPEQF
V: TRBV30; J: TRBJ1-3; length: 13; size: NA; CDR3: AWIGKGTSGNTIY
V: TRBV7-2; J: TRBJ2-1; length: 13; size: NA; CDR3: ASSLEGKRNNEQF
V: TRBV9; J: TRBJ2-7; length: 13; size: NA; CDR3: ASSALDWNSYEQY
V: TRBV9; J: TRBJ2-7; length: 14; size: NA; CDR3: ASSLQAGVPSYEQY
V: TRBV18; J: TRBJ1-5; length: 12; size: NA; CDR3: ASSAGQTLQPQH
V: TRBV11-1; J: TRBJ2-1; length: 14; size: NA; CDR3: ASNPHRAGGPGEQF
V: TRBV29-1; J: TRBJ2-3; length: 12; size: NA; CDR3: SVVRGAAGDTQY
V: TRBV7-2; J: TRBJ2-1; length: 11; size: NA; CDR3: ASSSPMVAEQF
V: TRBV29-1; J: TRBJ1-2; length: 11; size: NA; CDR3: SVGPGSNYGYT
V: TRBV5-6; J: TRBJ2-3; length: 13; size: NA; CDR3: ASSLEGYSTDTQY
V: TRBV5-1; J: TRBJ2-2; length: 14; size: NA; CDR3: ASSLQTGLNTGELF
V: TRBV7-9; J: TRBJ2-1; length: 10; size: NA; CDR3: ASSFPNREQF
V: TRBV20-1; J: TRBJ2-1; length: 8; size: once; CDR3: SAPYNEQF
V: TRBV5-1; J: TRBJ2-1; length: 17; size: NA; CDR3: ASSLTRPGTSGRGNEQF
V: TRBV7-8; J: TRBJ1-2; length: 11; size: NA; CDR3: ASSLEEPYGYT
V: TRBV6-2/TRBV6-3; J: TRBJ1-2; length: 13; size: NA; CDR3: ASSSLGIGDYGYT
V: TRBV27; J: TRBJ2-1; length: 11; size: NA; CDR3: ASSLPSGNEQF
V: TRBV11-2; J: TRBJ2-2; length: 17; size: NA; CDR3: ASSLGAFASGRITGELF
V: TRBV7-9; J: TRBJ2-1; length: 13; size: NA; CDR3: ASTREGTTYNEQF
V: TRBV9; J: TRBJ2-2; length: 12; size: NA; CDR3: ASRISDNTGELF
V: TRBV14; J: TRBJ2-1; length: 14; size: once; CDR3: ASSQGGTGGLGEQF
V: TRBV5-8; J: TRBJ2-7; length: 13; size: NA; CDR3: ASSLSRGSSYEQY
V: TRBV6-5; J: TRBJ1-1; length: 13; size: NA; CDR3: ASSYATGGNTEAF
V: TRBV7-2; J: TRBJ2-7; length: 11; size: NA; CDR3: ASSPDPRGEQY
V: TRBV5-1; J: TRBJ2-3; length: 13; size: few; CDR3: ASSLAGQGGDTQY
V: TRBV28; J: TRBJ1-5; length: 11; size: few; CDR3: ASNPNSYQPQH
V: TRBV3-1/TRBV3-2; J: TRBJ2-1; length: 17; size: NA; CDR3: ASSQALAGPASPYNEQF
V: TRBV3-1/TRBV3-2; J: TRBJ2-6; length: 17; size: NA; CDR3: ASSQAGRGAVSGANVLT
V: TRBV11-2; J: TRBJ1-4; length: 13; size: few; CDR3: ASSLGDRDNEKLF
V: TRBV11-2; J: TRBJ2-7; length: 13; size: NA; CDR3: ASSASTGFDYEQY
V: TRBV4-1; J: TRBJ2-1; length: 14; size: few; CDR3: ASSQEYSGTFNEQF
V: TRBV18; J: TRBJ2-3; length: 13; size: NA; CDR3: ASSPDSLGPDTQY
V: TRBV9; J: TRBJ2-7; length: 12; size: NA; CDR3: ASSESGGAYEQY
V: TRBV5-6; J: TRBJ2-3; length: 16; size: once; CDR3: ASSFLTSSGGLTDTQY
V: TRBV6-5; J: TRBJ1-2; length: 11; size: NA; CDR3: ASRPDISYGYT
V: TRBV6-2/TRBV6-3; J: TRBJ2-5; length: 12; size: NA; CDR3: ASSSYLVQETQY
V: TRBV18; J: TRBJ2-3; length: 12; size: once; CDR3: ASSQELKSDTQY
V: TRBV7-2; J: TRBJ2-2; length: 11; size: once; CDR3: ASSLDRRAELF
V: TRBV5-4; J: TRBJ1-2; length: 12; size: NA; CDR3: ASSPGRGNYGYT
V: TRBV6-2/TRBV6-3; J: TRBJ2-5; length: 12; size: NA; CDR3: ASSRDRAQETQY